This T cell receptor (beta chain) was retrieved from a study of T cells in Graves' hyperthyroidism and ophthalmopathy. Overall study results and limits: Within blood appeared most thyroid clonotypes that had expanded above 0.001.

With 10 bases removed from V and 2 bases from J, the gap between germline ends came to 14 bases. There are 13 residues in the CDR3. The germline V gene encodes CDR1 ENHRY and CDR2 SYGVKD. What was amplified from RNA transcripts were TCR beta CDR3 regions. HTBI primers were the set used in a first-round RT-PCR of the TCR CDR3. TCRdb independently ran MiXCR on the multiplex PCR reads; one entry per CDR3 protein. The data contain about 540,000 distinct CDR3 sequences, about 45% of them singletons. Concerning this clonotype itself: Its antigen remains unknown.

Patients aged 18 to 65 had newly diagnosed hyperthyroidism of under 2 months' duration. Exclusion followed for patients with uncontrolled infection, other autoimmune disease, pregnancy or lactation. This sequence originates from a woman between 18 and 30 years old with Graves' hyperthyroidism. Sequences were obtained from peripheral blood or thyroid tissue (not recorded which). This chain uses TRBV10-3 with TRBJ1-1; D is possibly TRBD1 (5 bases). For the CDR3, the DNA is TGTGCCAGCAGGGACCGAAGAAACACTGAAGCTTTCTTT. Its translation: CASRDRRNTEAFF.